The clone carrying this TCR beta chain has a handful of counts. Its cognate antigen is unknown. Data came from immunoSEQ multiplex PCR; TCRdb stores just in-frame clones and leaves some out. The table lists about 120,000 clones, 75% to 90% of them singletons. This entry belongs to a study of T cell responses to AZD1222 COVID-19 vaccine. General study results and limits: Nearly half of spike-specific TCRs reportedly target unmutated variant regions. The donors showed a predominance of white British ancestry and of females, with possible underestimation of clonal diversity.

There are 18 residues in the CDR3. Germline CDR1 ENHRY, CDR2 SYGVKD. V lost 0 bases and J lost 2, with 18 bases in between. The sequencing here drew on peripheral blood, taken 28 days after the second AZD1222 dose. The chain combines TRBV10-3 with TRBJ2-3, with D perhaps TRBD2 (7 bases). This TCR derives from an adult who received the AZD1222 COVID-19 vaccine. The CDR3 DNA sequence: TGTGCCATCAGTGAGTCCCCCATGAGGGGGGGAACCACAGATACGCAGTATTTT. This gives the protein CAISESPMRGGTTDTQYF.